This T cell receptor (beta chain) was sequenced during a study of cytomegalovirus exposure and HLA in healthy donors. 60 Vbeta and 13 Jbeta primers were used in PCR. Produced via immunoSEQ multiplex PCR; TCRdb's table is partial and in-frame only. The sample carries more than 150,000 clones, almost 85% recorded once. Trimming took 3 bases from V and 4 from J, leaving 14 bases between them. The germline CDR1 and CDR2 sequences are SGHRS and YFSETQ. The CDR3 is 14 amino acids. The sequence was collected from a boy younger than 18 in good health and CMV-seronegative. Specimen: PBMCs. V and J are TRBV5-1 and TRBJ2-7; the D gene is possibly TRBD2 (6 bases). The CDR3 coding sequence is TGCGCCAGCAGCTCCGGGGGTACCCCTTACGAGCAGTACTTC. Protein product: CASSSGGTPYEQYF.